The sequence of this T cell receptor beta chain was determined in a study of Ad26.COV2.S vaccination and SARS-CoV-2 variants. Study as a whole: The study gave Ad26.COV2.S intramuscularly, once or twice 56 days apart. Study-level points and caveats: Vaccine recipients and placebo recipients showed similar non-spike TCR breadth. Analyses that measured TCR breadth and depth may have underestimated total T cell responses.

The CDR3 length is 17 residues. V was pared by 3 bases and J by 0 bases, with 12 bases between. CDR1 is KGHSH and CDR2 is LQKENI in the germline V gene. Treatment noted: some 20 received Ad26.COV2.S at low or high dose, single or two shots; several received placebo; per-sample allocation not given. Sampling took place 63 days after the first vaccine or placebo injection. It was Wuhan-strain SARS-CoV-2 spike that the Ad26 vaccine vector expressed. TCRdb's table, derived via immunoSEQ multiplex PCR, lists solely in-frame clones and lacks some. The repertoire includes some 480,000 clones, around nine tenths of them detected once, and roughly 13% sits in the top ten. As for this clone: As yet, its antigen is unknown.

The clonotype comes from a person between 18 and 59 years old who received the Ad26.COV2.S COVID-19 vaccine or a placebo. The V gene is TRBV18, the J gene TRBJ2-6; D tentatively reads TRBD1 or TRBD2 (5 bases each). The sequences come from peripheral blood, collected in a trial of Ad26.COV2.S vaccine versus placebo. The DNA of the CDR3 is TGTGCCAGCTCACCTAGGGACCGAAACTCTGGGGCCAACGTCCTGACTTTC. Protein: CASSPRDRNSGANVLTF. The full variable domain, completed using reference TRBV18 and TRBJ2-6, is NAGVMQNPRHLVRRRGQEARLRCSPMKGHSHVYWYRQLPEEGLKFMVYLQKENIIDESGMPKERFSAEFPKEGPSILRIQQVVRGDSAAYFCASSPRDRNSGANVLTFGAGSRLTVL.